A single sample is the source of the 21 T cell receptor beta chains below, sequenced in a study of T cell responses to AZD1222 COVID-19 vaccine. Data came from immunoSEQ multiplex PCR; TCRdb stores just in-frame clones and leaves some out. The sample has 170,000 or so clones; almost 90% are singletons. This specimen was peripheral blood, taken 28 days after the second AZD1222 dose. Every receptor here comes from an adult who received the AZD1222 COVID-19 vaccine.

Only one count was recorded for this clone. The chain is built from TRBV29-1 and TRBJ2-5, with a weak D call TRBD2 (6 bases). This CDR3 is 11 amino acids long. Looked up from germline, CDR1 is SQVTM and CDR2 is ANQGSEA. Between the trimmed V and J ends, which lost 8 bases and 7 bases, there was a span of 14 bases. The CDR3 sequence is CSFWDSGTQYF. As DNA, the CDR3 is TGCAGCTTTTGGGACTCAGGGACCCAGTACTTC.

This rearrangement joins TRBV5-1 to TRBJ2-7, with D maybe TRBD1 (6 bases). CDR1 and CDR2 from the germline V gene are SGHRS and YFSETQ. V lost 0 bases to trimming and J lost 6 bases, with 10 bases between them. The CDR3 length is 13 residues. CDR3 protein: CASSLDVRGEQYF. Written as DNA, the CDR3 is TGCGCCAGCAGCTTGGACGTCAGGGGCGAGCAGTACTTC.

V and J are TRBV5-1 and TRBJ1-2; 7 bases match TRBD1. CDR3 size: 14 residues. CDR1 SGHRS and CDR2 YFSETQ come from the germline V gene. V gave up 4 bases and J gave up 1 base; unmatched junction bases: 4. The CDR3 bases are TGCGCCAGCAGCCCAGGGACAGTTAACTATGGCTACACCTTC. Its protein is CASSPGTVNYGYTF.

J is TRBJ1-5 and V is TRBV10-2; D gene ambiguous. There are 14 residues in the CDR3. Deletions cut 5 bases from V and 5 bases from J, with 13 bases between. Per germline, CDR1 WSHSY and CDR2 SAAADI. The CDR3 nucleotides read TGCGCCAGCAGTCACGGATTTGGCGATCAGCCCCAGCATTTT. This translates into CASSHGFGDQPQHF.

This clone was found once. The chain couples TRBV6-2 or TRBV6-3 to TRBJ2-7; 8 nucleotides align to TRBD2. With V trimmed by 4 bases and J by 3 bases, 11 bases remained unmatched. The CDR3 is 16 residues long. Germline CDR1 reads MNHEY; CDR2 reads SVGEGT. This CDR3 is CASSSGGKMGFYEQYF. The DNA for the CDR3 is TGTGCCAGCAGTTCGGGGGGGAAGATGGGGTTCTACGAGCAGTACTTC.

The chain combines TRBV30 with TRBJ1-5; the D is unclear. Germline V gene data show CDR1 as GTSNPN and CDR2 as SVGIG (reference sequence). The CDR3 length is 13 residues. The V end lost 1 base, the J end lost 6 bases, and 10 bases lay between the germline ends. Written as DNA, the CDR3 is TGTGCCTGGAGTGGTGCAGTGGGTCAGCCCCAGCATTTT. Its protein product is CAWSGAVGQPQHF.

The chain employs TRBV19 and TRBJ2-3, with unresolved D. Germline lookup yields CDR1 LNHDA and CDR2 SQIVND (reference sequence). V shed 3 bases and J shed 0 bases, with 10 bases lying between them. The CDR3 sequence is 15 residues long. The CDR3 DNA reads TGTGCCAGTAGTATTCCGGCCCTGAGCACAGATACGCAGTATTTT. It translates to CASSIPALSTDTQYF.

The V and J genes are TRBV18 and TRBJ1-5, with a tentative D call TRBD1 (6 bases). This CDR3 contains 14 residues. The germline V gene encodes CDR1 KGHSH and CDR2 LQKENI. Trimming left V 5 bases short and J 5 bases short, with 13 bases between. The CDR3 loop reads CASSGGQNDQPQHF. CDR3 sequence (DNA): TGTGCCAGCTCAGGCGGACAGAACGATCAGCCCCAGCATTTT.

This chain connects TRBV6-5 to TRBJ1-2; 7 bases fit TRBD1. Germline V gene sequence: CDR1 MNHEY, CDR2 SVGAGI. This CDR3 contains 15 residues. V was clipped by 7 bases and J by 4 bases; unmatched bases: 12. Here the CDR3 DNA reads TGTGCCAGCAAAAGAACGACAGGGACCTTCTATGGCTACACCTTC. It is translated as CASKRTTGTFYGYTF.

The chain recombines TRBV7-7 with TRBJ2-2; D is undetermined. This CDR3 has 15 residues. Between the trimmed V and J ends, which lost 5 bases and 0 bases, there was a span of 10 bases. In germline, CDR1 is SSHAT, CDR2 FNYEAQ (reference sequence). CDR3 in amino acids: CASSPRVPNTGELFF. The CDR3 DNA reads TGTGCCAGCAGCCCCCGTGTTCCGAACACCGGGGAGCTGTTTTTT.

The genes are TRBV18 and TRBJ1-5; weak D call: TRBD1 (6 bases). Per the germline V gene, CDR1 is KGHSH and CDR2 is LQKENI. The CDR3 is 15 residues long. V lost 2 bases, J lost 0 bases, and 8 bases lay in between. The CDR3 region is CASSPAGASNQPQHF. The CDR3 nucleotides are TGTGCCAGCTCACCAGCAGGGGCTAGCAATCAGCCCCAGCATTTT.

V usage is TRBV15 and J usage is TRBJ2-7; TRBD1 aligns across 9 bases. The germline V gene has CDR1 LNHNV and CDR2 YYDKDF (reference sequence). This CDR3 has 15 residues. Germline trimming cut 0 bases from V and 3 bases from J; bases unmatched to any gene: 3. CDR3 amino acids: CATSREETGGYEQYF. The CDR3 bases are TGTGCCACCAGCAGAGAAGAGACAGGGGGCTACGAGCAGTACTTC.

The rearrangement uses TRBV28 and TRBJ1-2; D is perhaps TRBD1 (5 bases). The CDR3 has 11 amino acids. Germline CDR1 MDHEN, CDR2 SYDVKM. V was clipped by 8 bases and J by 4 bases, with 8 bases between them. The CDR3 bases are TGTGCCAGCGGGGCGGTCTATGGCTACACCTTC. It yields the protein CASGAVYGYTF.

This clone has just a few counts. The chain is built from TRBV21-1 and TRBJ1-6. TRBV21-1 represents a pseudogene. The CDR3 is 16 residues long. The CDR3 coding sequence is TGTGCCACCCAAGGAACAGTAGCCGTACATAATTCACCCCTCCACTTT. It encodes CATQGTVAVHNSPLHF.

This sequence joins TRBV28 and TRBJ2-5; 9 bases line up with TRBD2. The CDR3 spans 16 residues. J gave up 2 bases and V 2 bases, and 6 bases lay outside the gene matches. Germline-derived CDR1 and CDR2 are MDHEN and SYDVKM. CDR3: CASSLDLAGTQETQYF. CDR3 DNA: TGTGCCAGCAGTTTAGACCTAGCGGGGACGCAAGAGACCCAGTACTTC.

This clone has only one observation. The J gene is TRBJ2-3, the V gene TRBV11-3; unclear D gene. CDR3 length: 13 amino acids. V shed 5 bases and J shed 6 bases, with 12 bases lying between them. CDR1 and CDR2 from the germline V gene are SGHNT and YENEEA. The CDR3 loop reads CASSPTRTDTQYF. CDR3 DNA sequence: TGTGCCAGCAGCCCAACCAGGACGGATACGCAGTATTTT.

This chain uses TRBV24-1 with TRBJ1-5; 8 positions agree with TRBD1. The junction had 15 bases not matched to a gene; V was cut back by 5 bases and J by 7 bases. This CDR3 is built from 17 residues. Germline CDR1 and CDR2: KGHDR and SFDVKD. CDR3 coding DNA: TGTGCCACCAGTGGTCGGACAGGGCCCCCCGGAGGGCAGCCCCAGCATTTT. It translates to CATSGRTGPPGGQPQHF.

This chain joins TRBV9 and TRBJ2-1; the D is unclear. The CDR3 contains 16 residues. CDR1 is SGDLS, CDR2 YYNGEE, per germline. V lost 0 bases to trimming and J lost 1 base, with 11 bases between them. DNA of the CDR3: TGTGCCAGCAGCGTAGGGCCACGGCCGTCCTACAATGAGCAGTTCTTC. Translation: CASSVGPRPSYNEQFF.

The V gene is TRBV7-6, the J gene TRBJ2-6; 8 bases are a match to TRBD1. V lost 2 bases, J lost 0 bases, and 0 bases stayed unmatched. CDR3 length: 16 residues. Per the germline V gene, CDR1 is SGHVS and CDR2 is FNYEAQ. The DNA for the CDR3 is TGTGCCAGCAGCTTAACAGGGGGCTCTGGGGCCAACGTCCTGACTTTC. This gives the protein CASSLTGGSGANVLTF. Using reference TRBV7-6 and TRBJ2-6 for the parts outside the CDR3, the full variable domain is GAGVSQSPRYKVTKRGQDVALRCDPISGHVSLYWYRQALGQGPEFLTYFNYEAQQDKSGLPNDRFSAERPEGSISTLTIQRTEQRDSAMYRCASSLTGGSGANVLTFGAGSRLTVL.

The V gene is TRBV15, the J gene TRBJ2-1; 8 bases align to TRBD2. J was trimmed by 6 bases and V by 3 bases; bases with no gene match: 10. Per the germline V gene, CDR1 is LNHNV and CDR2 is YYDKDF (reference sequence). CDR3 length: 16 residues. The CDR3 DNA sequence: TGTGCCACCAGCAGTACAGCGGGGGCCGGCTCCAATGAGCAGTTCTTC. It is translated as CATSSTAGAGSNEQFF.

The chain recombines TRBV29-1 with TRBJ1-1, with D unclear. Germline V CDR1 and CDR2: SQVTM, ANQGSEA. This CDR3 spans 13 amino acids. The ends were cut back, 6 bases at V and 0 bases at J, with 11 bases in the middle. The CDR3 sequence: CSVARGMNTEAFF. The CDR3 region has the DNA TGCAGCGTCGCCCGGGGAATGAACACTGAAGCTTTCTTT.